The present TCR beta chain was sequenced within a study of blood T cell repertoires in COVID-19. Across the study: The study drew acute and convalescent COVID-19 samples from the United States, Italy and Spain.

The germline CDR1 and CDR2 sequences are SGDLS and YYNGEE. Trimming cost V 2 bases and J 1 base, with 10 bases left between them. The CDR3 is 15 residues long. This clone appeared a few times. Assay used: immunoSEQ multiplex PCR; TCRdb lists only in-frame clones, some missing. The sample contains roughly 200,000 clones, roughly 85% of which appear only once. The sequencing sample was made of peripheral blood. The chain is built from TRBV9 and TRBJ2-1, with D possibly matching TRBD2 (5 bases). This TCR came from a woman under 30 who had recovered from COVID-19. The CDR3 bases are TGTGCCAGCAGCGTGGATGACTATTCCTACAATGAGCAGTTCTTC. As protein: CASSVDDYSYNEQFF.